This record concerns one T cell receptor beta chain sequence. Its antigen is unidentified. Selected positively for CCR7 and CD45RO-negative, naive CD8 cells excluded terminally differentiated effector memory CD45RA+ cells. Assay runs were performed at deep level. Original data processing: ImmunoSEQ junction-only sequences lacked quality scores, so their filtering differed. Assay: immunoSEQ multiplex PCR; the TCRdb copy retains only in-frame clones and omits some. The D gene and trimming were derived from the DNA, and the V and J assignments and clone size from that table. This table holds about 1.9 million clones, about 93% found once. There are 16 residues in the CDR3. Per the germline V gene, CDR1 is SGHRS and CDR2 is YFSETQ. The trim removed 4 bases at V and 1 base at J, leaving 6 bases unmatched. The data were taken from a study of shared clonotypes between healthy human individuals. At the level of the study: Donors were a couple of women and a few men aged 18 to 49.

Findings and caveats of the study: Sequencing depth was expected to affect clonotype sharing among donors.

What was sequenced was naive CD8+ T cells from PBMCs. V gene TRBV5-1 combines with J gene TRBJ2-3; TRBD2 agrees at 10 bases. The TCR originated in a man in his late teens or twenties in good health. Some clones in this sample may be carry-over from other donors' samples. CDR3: CASSPPSGRGTDTQYF. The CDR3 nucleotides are TGCGCCAGCAGCCCCCCGAGCGGGAGGGGCACAGATACGCAGTATTTT.